This T cell receptor beta chain was found in a study of cytomegalovirus exposure and HLA in healthy donors. Study-level results: HLA allele associations emerged for 17,000 or so TCR beta sequences in a later analysis, at 0.05 false discovery rate. Overall, around 160 TCR beta chains were annotated as cytomegalovirus-associated.

The germline V gene has CDR1 SGHAT and CDR2 FQNNGV. The CDR3 extends over 16 amino acids. The V gene lost 1 base and the J gene lost 5 bases, with 17 bases spanning the gap. The PCR had 60 Vbeta and 13 Jbeta primers. Here immunoSEQ multiplex PCR was the method, and the copy in TCRdb shows in-frame clones only, minus some. The sample lists 100,000 to 150,000 clones; roughly 77% were seen once. This clone was picked up a small number of times. The antigen is undetermined. The TCR originated in a young man in good health and CMV-seronegative. The chain uses TRBV11-2 and TRBJ1-2; D is unresolved. The sequenced material came from PBMCs. CDR3 residues: CASSLAAPGPIYGYTF. Written as DNA, the CDR3 is TGTGCCAGCAGCTTAGCCGCACCGGGTCCCATATATGGCTACACCTTC.